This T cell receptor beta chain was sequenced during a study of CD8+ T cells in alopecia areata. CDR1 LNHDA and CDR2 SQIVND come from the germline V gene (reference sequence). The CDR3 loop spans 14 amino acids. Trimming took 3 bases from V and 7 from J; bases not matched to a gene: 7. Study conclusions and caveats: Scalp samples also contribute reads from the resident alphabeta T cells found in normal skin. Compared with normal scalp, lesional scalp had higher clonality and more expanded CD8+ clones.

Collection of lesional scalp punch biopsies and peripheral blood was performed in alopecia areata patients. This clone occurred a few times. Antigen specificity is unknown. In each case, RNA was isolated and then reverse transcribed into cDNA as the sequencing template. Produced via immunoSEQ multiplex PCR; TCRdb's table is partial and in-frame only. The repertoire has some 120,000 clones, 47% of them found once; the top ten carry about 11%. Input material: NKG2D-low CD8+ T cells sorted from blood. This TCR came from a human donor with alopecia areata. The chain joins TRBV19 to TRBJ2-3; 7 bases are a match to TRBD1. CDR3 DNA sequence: TGTGCCAGTAGTATCTCAGCAGGGGGAAATACGCAGTATTTT. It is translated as CASSISAGGNTQYF. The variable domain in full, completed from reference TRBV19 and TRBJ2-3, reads DGGITQSPKYLFRKEGQNVTLSCEQNLNHDAMYWYRQDPGQGLRLIYYSQIVNDFQKGDIAEGYSVSREKKESFPLTVTSAQKNPTAFYLCASSISAGGNTQYFGPGTRLTVL.